Presented here are 12 T cell receptor beta chains from one specimen sequenced in a study of spatial heterogeneity in lung cancer. Their antigens remain unidentified. TCRdb itself ran the 5' RACE reads through MiXCR, one entry per CDR3 protein. Of 100,000 to 110,000 distinct CDR3 sequences listed, 3.5% to 5% were seen once; the top ten hold over 20%. Notes on the study in general: The number of expanded tumor alpha and beta chains correlated with mutation number.

The time point here: sample taken at primary tumor resection. The sample in question was lung tumor tissue, obtained at surgery. The receptors originated from a male donor with early-stage non-small cell lung cancer.

The V and J genes are TRBV20-1 and TRBJ2-7, with 8 bases aligning to TRBD2. V shed 1 base and J 9 bases; nucleotides not matched to a gene: 11. The CDR3 covers 14 residues. Germline V lookup: CDR1 DFQATT, CDR2 SNEGSKA (reference sequence). CDR3 residues: CSARGSGKVNLQYF. DNA for the CDR3: TGCAGTGCTAGAGGTAGCGGGAAAGTTAATTTGCAGTACTTC.

This clonotype was seen repeatedly, ten times or more. This chain connects TRBV24-1 to TRBJ1-2; D is unresolved. The germline V gene has CDR1 KGHDR and CDR2 SFDVKD. CDR3 length: 15 amino acids. V was cut by 0 bases and J by 0 bases, with 7 bases left in between. The CDR3 here is CATSDLSGANYGYTF. Written as DNA, the CDR3 is TGTGCCACCAGTGATTTGTCCGGGGCTAACTATGGCTACACCTTC.

Ten or more counts support this clonotype. The CDR3 region is CAISESGQPFNSPLHF. Here the CDR3 DNA reads TGTGCCATCAGTGAGTCCGGCCAGCCCTTCAATTCACCCCTCCACTTT. The chain carries TRBV10-3 and TRBJ1-6; D remains ambiguous. Trimming shortened V by 0 bases and J by 7 bases, and 13 bases separated the two germline ends. CDR3 length: 16 residues. The germline V gene encodes CDR1 ENHRY and CDR2 SYGVKD.

This clonotype was seen repeatedly, ten times or more. The chain has TRBV28 and TRBJ2-6; D ambiguous. This CDR3 contains 13 residues. V gave up 7 bases and J gave up 1 base, with 5 bases separating them. The germline gives CDR1 MDHEN, CDR2 SYDVKM. CDR3 sequence (DNA): TGTGCCAGCAATAGGTCTGGGGCCAACGTCCTGACTTTC. Encoded protein: CASNRSGANVLTF. Using reference TRBV28 and TRBJ2-6 for the parts outside the CDR3, the full variable domain is DVKVTQSSRYLVKRTGEKVFLECVQDMDHENMFWYRQDPGLGLRLIYFSYDVKMKEKGDIPEGYSVSREKKERFSLILESASTNQTSMYLCASNRSGANVLTFGAGSRLTVL.

This clonotype was recorded many times. The gene calls are TRBV3-1 and TRBJ2-5; unclear D gene. Deletions cut 8 bases from V and 1 base from J, with 11 bases between. The CDR3 consists of 13 residues. CDR1 is LGHDT, CDR2 YNNKEL, per germline (reference sequence). The CDR3 region is CASGDSVQETQYF. DNA of the CDR3: TGTGCCAGCGGAGATTCTGTCCAAGAGACCCAGTACTTC.

This clonotype appeared many times. The J gene is TRBJ1-1, the V gene TRBV27, with 8 bases fitting TRBD1. The CDR3 consists of 14 residues. Germline-derived CDR1 and CDR2 are MNHEY and SMNVEV (reference sequence). V lost 6 bases, J lost 4 bases, and 7 bases stayed unmatched. CDR3 sequence: CASRDSGGVTEAFF. DNA for the CDR3: TGTGCCAGCAGGGATTCAGGGGGCGTCACTGAAGCTTTCTTT.

This rearrangement joins TRBV20-1 to TRBJ2-7; 8 nucleotides align to TRBD1. The V and J ends lost 0 bases and 5 bases, in that order; junction bases with no gene match: 9. Per germline, CDR1 DFQATT and CDR2 SNEGSKA (reference sequence). This CDR3 has 15 amino acids. The chain's CDR3 is CSARDSDRAPHEQYF. The CDR3 DNA is TGCAGTGCTAGAGATTCGGACAGGGCCCCCCACGAGCAGTACTTC.

This clonotype was recorded a few times. V and J are TRBV2 and TRBJ2-7, with a tentative D call TRBD1 (6 bases). Germline CDR1 is SNHLY and CDR2 is FYNNEI. This CDR3 has 15 amino acids. Trimming cost V 4 bases and J 4 bases, with 17 bases left between them. The CDR3 coding sequence is TGTGCCAGCAGTGGGGGACGGACAGTCGCATACGAGCAGTACTTC. This encodes CASSGGRTVAYEQYF.

This clonotype was found many times. This chain connects TRBV20-1 to TRBJ2-7; a weak D match, TRBD2 (6 bases). The germline V and J ends were trimmed by 0 bases and 2 bases, with 14 bases remaining between them. Looked up from germline, CDR1 is DFQATT and CDR2 is SNEGSKA (reference sequence). The CDR3 runs 15 residues. CDR3 amino acids: CSARDRERAAYEQYF. In DNA form, the CDR3 reads TGCAGTGCTAGAGATCGGGAGCGGGCCGCCTACGAGCAGTACTTC.

J is TRBJ1-2 and V is TRBV11-2; D not certain. CDR3 size: 14 residues. The ends were cut back, 5 bases at V and 2 bases at J, with 12 bases in the middle. Germline loops: CDR1 SGHAT, CDR2 FQNNGV. CDR3 bases: TGTGCCAGCAGCGGACTAAAAGCCAACTATGGCTACACCTTC. The encoded protein is CASSGLKANYGYTF.

This clonotype came up many times. This chain links TRBV28 with TRBJ2-7; either TRBD1 or TRBD2 may fit D (6 bases each). V was cut by 3 bases and J by 3 bases, with 12 bases left in between. CDR1 is MDHEN, CDR2 SYDVKM, per germline. This CDR3 has 14 amino acids. The CDR3 protein is CASSFGGTSYEQYF. In nucleotides, the CDR3 is TGTGCCAGCAGTTTCGGAGGGACAAGCTACGAGCAGTACTTC.

This clonotype has at least ten counts. V usage is TRBV6-2 or TRBV6-3 and J usage is TRBJ2-3, with 8 bases lining up with TRBD2. Per the germline V gene, CDR1 is MNHEY and CDR2 is SVGEGT. This CDR3 has 15 amino acids. V shed 6 bases and J 2 bases; nucleotides not matched to a gene: 7. The CDR3 DNA reads as TGTGCCAGCAGCCGGGGGGGCCAGAACACAGATACGCAGTATTTT. It specifies CASSRGGQNTDTQYF.